One sample yielded the 9 T cell receptor beta chains listed below, sequenced in a study of OX40 agonist ivuxolimab in advanced cancers. Preparation of the library involved the immunoSEQ multiplex PCR assay. The table comes from immuneACCESS by way of TCRdb, which keeps in-frame sequences with V and J called. Part of the clones is missing from these tables; in studies checked, under half for an unresolved V gene and the rest for unknown reasons. The sample table records 75,000 to 100,000 clones; approximately 90% of these occur just once. About 0.5% of the sample comes from the top ten. This sample comprised CD4+ or CD8+ T cells sorted from blood, obtained in a trial of the OX40 agonist ivuxolimab. All receptors come from an adult with an advanced solid tumor such as melanoma, head and neck, liver or kidney cancer.

The V and J genes are TRBV6-4 and TRBJ1-2; D not resolved. V gave up 2 bases and J gave up 8 bases, with 12 bases separating them. This CDR3 comprises 13 residues. Germline CDR1 and CDR2: MRHNA and SNTAGT. CDR3 region: CASSDLDGVGYTF. Here the CDR3 DNA reads TGTGCCAGCAGTGACCTGGACGGCGTGGGCTACACCTTC.

As concerns this clone: Other DNA sequences in the sample encode the same CDR3. The gene calls are TRBV19 and TRBJ2-7; D possibly corresponds to TRBD2 (6 bases). CDR1 and CDR2 from the germline V gene are LNHDA and SQIVND (reference sequence). The V and J ends lost 4 bases and 4 bases respectively, with 8 bases between them. CDR3 length: 12 amino acids. The CDR3 here is CASSTRGYEQYF. In DNA form, the CDR3 reads TGTGCCAGTAGTACCCGGGGGTACGAGCAGTACTTC. The whole variable domain, filled in from reference TRBV19 and TRBJ2-7, reads DGGITQSPKYLFRKEGQNVTLSCEQNLNHDAMYWYRQDPGQGLRLIYYSQIVNDFQKGDIAEGYSVSREKKESFPLTVTSAQKNPTAFYLCASSTRGYEQYFGPGTRLTVT.

The chain employs TRBV18 and TRBJ1-4; D gene unclear. Looked up from germline, CDR1 is KGHSH and CDR2 is LQKENI. This CDR3 has 17 residues. V lost 3 bases and J 0 bases, leaving 14 bases between the germline ends. CDR3 nucleotides: TGTGCCAGCTCACCGAACACAGTTACTGCAACTAATGAAAAACTGTTTTTT. It translates to CASSPNTVTATNEKLFF.

This clone was detected once. The genes are TRBV18 and TRBJ1-5; possibly TRBD1 for D (6 bases). Germline V lookup: CDR1 KGHSH, CDR2 LQKENI. V was trimmed by 3 bases and J by 7 bases, leaving 22 bases between them. This CDR3 has 17 amino acids. The CDR3 protein is CASSPSTFPQGGQPQHF. In DNA, the CDR3 is TGTGCCAGCTCACCGTCGACTTTCCCACAGGGTGGGCAGCCCCAGCATTTT.

This clone was seen just once. The CDR3 region has the DNA TGTGCCAGCAGCCAAGGGACAGGCCAAGAGACCCAGTACTTC. Protein product: CASSQGTGQETQYF. This chain uses TRBV14 with TRBJ2-5; TRBD1 matches 7 bases. This CDR3 has 14 amino acids. V was clipped by 1 base and J by 1 base; unmatched bases: 0. Germline CDR1 and CDR2: SGHDN and FVKESK.

There are a few counts of this clone. V and J are TRBV4-3 and TRBJ1-2, with TRBD1 as a possible D gene (5 bases). CDR1 is LGHNA and CDR2 is YSLEER in the germline V gene. CDR3 size: 15 residues. Trimming removed 4 bases at V and 3 bases at J, with 15 bases between. In DNA form, the CDR3 reads TGCGCCAGCAGCCCTAGGGAGGGGACGGACTATGGCTACACCTTC. Amino acid sequence: CASSPREGTDYGYTF.

This chain joins TRBV6-6 and TRBJ2-1; D tentatively fits TRBD1 or TRBD2 (6 bases each). The CDR3 runs to 12 residues. The V and J ends lost 6 bases and 7 bases respectively, with 10 bases between them. Germline-derived CDR1 and CDR2 are MNHNY and SVGAGI (reference sequence). CDR3 protein: CASSQGGNEQFF. The DNA for the CDR3 is TGTGCCAGCAGCCAAGGGGGGAATGAGCAGTTCTTC.

V usage is TRBV7-2 and J usage is TRBJ1-1, with no clear D. Trimming left V 1 base short and J 1 base short, with 10 bases between. The length of the CDR3 is 15 residues. Germline values: CDR1 SGHTA, CDR2 FQGNSA. The CDR3 nucleotides read TGTGCCAGCAGCTTAGTCGTTCTACGGAACACTGAAGCTTTCTTT. Translation: CASSLVVLRNTEAFF.

This clone appeared a single time. The rearrangement uses TRBV7-3 and TRBJ2-4; TRBD1 might be the D (5 bases). The CDR3 is 13 residues long. The V end was cut by 4 bases, the J end by 8 bases, with 12 bases between. The germline CDR1 and CDR2 sequences are SGHTA and FQGTGA. For the CDR3, the DNA is TGTGCCAGCAGCTCCACGGACAAGGACATTCAGTACTTC. It codes for CASSSTDKDIQYF.